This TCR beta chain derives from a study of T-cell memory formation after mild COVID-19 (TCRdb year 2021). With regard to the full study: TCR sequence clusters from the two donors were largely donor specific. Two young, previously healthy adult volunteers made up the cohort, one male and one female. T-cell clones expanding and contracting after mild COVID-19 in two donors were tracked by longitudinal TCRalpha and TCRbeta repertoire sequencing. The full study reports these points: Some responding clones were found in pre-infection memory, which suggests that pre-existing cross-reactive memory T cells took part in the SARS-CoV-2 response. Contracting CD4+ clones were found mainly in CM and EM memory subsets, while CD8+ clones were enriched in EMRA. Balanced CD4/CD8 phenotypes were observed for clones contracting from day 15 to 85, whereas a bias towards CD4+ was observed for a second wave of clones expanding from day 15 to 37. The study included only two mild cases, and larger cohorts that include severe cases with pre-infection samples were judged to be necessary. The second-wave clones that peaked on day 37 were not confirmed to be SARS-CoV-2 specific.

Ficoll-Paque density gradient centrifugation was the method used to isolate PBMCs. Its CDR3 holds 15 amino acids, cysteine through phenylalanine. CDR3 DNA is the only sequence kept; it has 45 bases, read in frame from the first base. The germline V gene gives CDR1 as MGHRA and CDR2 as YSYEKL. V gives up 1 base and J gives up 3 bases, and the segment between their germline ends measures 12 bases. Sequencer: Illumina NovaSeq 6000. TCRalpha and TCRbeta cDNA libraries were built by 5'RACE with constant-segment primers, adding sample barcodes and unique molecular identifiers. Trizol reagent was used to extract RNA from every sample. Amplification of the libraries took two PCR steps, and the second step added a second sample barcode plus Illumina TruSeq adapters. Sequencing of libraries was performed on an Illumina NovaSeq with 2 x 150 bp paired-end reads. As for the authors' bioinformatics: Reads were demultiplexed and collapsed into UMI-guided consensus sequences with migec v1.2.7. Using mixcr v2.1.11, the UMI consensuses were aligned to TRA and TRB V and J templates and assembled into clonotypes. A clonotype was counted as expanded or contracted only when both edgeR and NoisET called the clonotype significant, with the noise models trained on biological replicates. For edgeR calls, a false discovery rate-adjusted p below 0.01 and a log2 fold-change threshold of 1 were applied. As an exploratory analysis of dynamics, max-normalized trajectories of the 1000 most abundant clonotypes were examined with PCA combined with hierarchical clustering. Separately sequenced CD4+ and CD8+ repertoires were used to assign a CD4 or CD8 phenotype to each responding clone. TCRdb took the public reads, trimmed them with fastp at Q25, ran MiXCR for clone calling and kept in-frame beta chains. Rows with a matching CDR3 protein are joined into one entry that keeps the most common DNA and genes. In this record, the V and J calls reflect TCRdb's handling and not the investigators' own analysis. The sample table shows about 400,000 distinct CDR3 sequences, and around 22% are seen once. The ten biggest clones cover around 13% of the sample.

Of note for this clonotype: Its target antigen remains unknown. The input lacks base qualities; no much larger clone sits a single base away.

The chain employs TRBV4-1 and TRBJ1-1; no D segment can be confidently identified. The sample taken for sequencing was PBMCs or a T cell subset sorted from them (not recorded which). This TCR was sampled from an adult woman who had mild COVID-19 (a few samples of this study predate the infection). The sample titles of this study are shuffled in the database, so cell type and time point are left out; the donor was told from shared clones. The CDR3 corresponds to CASSQGEASYTEAFF. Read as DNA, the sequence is TGCGCCAGCAGCCAAGGAGAGGCCAGCTACACTGAAGCTTTCTTT.